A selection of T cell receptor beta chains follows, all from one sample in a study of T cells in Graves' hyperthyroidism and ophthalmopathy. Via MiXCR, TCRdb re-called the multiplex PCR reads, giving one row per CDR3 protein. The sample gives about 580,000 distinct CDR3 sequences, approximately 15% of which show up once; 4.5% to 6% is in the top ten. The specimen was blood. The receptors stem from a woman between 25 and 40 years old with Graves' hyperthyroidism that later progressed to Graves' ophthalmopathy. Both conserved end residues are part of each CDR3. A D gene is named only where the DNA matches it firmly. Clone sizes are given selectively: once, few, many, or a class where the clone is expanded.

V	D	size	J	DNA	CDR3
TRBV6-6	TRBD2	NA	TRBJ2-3	TGTGCCAGCAGTTACTTGAGACTAGCGGTCTTTAATACTAGCACAGATACGCAGTATTTT	CASSYLRLAVFNTSTDTQYF
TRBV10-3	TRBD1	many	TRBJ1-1	TGTGCCATCGGGGGACAGCAGAACACTGAAGCTTTCTTT	CAIGGQQNTEAFF
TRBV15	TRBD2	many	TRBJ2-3	TGTGCCACCGGGAGAAAGGGGCAATCGGGAGGGAAGTCAAGTACGCAGTATTTT	CATGRKGQSGGKSSTQYF
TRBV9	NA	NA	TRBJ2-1	TGTGCCAGCAGCTCTAGGTGGGGCCGCTCCTACAATGAGCAGTTCTTC	CASSSRWGRSYNEQFF
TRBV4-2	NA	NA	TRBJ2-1	TGTGCCGGGAGTCTTTCGATCGATCACTCCTACAATGAGCAGTTCTTC	CAGSLSIDHSYNEQFF
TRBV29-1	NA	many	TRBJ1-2	TGCAGCGTTGAAGAGATGAGGGGGGGAGGCTACACCTTC	CSVEEMRGGGYTF
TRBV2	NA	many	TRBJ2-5	TGTGCCAGCAGCCCTGAGTGGCCTCAAGAGACCCAGTACTTC	CASSPEWPQETQYF
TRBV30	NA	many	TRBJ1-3	TGTGCCTGGACTATCATCAACCGCTCTGGAAACACCATATATTTT	CAWTIINRSGNTIYF
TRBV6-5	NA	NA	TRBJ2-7	TGTGCCAGCAGTTACACGAACAACGGACAGCTTTACGAGCAGTACTTC	CASSYTNNGQLYEQYF
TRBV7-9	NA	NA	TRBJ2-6	TGTGCCAGCAGCTCGTTGCGGGGGCGAGACGCTGGGGCCAACGTCCTGACTTTC	CASSSLRGRDAGANVLTF
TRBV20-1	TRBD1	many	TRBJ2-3	TGCAGGGTCCGGGACAGCCTCACAGATACGCAGTATTTT	CRVRDSLTDTQYF
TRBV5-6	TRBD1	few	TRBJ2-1	TGTGCCAGCAGCCACAGGGGGCCTCAGTCCTACAATGAGCAGTTCTTC	CASSHRGPQSYNEQFF
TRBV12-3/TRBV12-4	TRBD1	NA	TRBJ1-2	TGTGCCAGCAGTTTTGGGGACAGGGACTATGGCTACACCTTC	CASSFGDRDYGYTF
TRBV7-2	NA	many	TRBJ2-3	TGTGCCAGCAGCTGGAGAGGGGACGCAGATACGCAGTATTTT	CASSWRGDADTQYF
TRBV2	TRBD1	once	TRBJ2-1	TGTGCCAGCAGGACAGGGGGTTCGGCCTACAATGAGCAGTTCTTC	CASRTGGSAYNEQFF
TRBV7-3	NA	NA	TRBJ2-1	TGTGCCAGCAGCTTAGGCGTGAATGAGGAGTTCTTC	CASSLGVNEEFF
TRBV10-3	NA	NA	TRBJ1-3	TGTGCCAGTTCGGACCTAAGAACCTCTGGAAACACCATATATTTT	CASSDLRTSGNTIYF
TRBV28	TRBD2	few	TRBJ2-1	TGCGCCAGCAGCCAAAACCGGACTAGCGTTCCTGAGGACAATGAGCAGTTCTTC	CASSQNRTSVPEDNEQFF
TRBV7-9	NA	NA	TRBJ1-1	TGTGCCAGCAGCAAGGGAGGGGTTACATGGAACACTGAAGCTTTCTTT	CASSKGGVTWNTEAFF
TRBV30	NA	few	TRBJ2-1	TGTGCCTGGAGAGGGATCAATGAGCAGTTCTTC	CAWRGINEQFF
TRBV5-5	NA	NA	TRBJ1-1	TGTGCCAGCAGCTTGTTGGGCCCGATGAACACTGAAGCTTTCTTT	CASSLLGPMNTEAFF
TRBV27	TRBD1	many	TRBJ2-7	TGTGCCAGCAGTTTGGGGACAGGGATCACCTACGAGCAGTACTTC	CASSLGTGITYEQYF
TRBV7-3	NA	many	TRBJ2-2	TGTGCCAGCAGCTTAACGGTCGGCGGCACCGGGGAGCTGTTTTTT	CASSLTVGGTGELFF
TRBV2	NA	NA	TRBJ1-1	TGTGCCAGCAGTGAAAAGGGGATGAACACTGAAGCTTTCTTT	CASSEKGMNTEAFF
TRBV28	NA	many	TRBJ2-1	TGTGCCAGCACTCCCGTTCTCGGTCCGAGCTCCTACAATGAGCAGTTCTTC	CASTPVLGPSSYNEQFF
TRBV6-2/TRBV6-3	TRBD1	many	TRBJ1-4	TGTGCCAGCAGATCGGGACAGGGCGCTGAAAAACTGTTTTTT	CASRSGQGAEKLFF
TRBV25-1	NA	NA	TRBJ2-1	TGTGCCAGCAGTGTATCAGGGTTGGGCACCTACGAGCAGTTCTTC	CASSVSGLGTYEQFF
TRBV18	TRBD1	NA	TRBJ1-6	TGTGCCAGCTCACCTTTGGACAGGAGCAATTCACCCCTCCACTTT	CASSPLDRSNSPLHF
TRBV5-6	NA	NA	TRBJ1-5	TGTGCCAGCAGCTTGTTCCGGGAACAGAATCAGCCCCAGCATTTT	CASSLFREQNQPQHF
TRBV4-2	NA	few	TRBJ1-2	TGTGCCAGCAGCCAAGACAGGGGTTATGGAGATGGCTACACCTTC	CASSQDRGYGDGYTF
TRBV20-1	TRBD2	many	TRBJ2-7	TGCAGTGCTAGAGATTCTGGCGGGAGGGCCTACGAGCAGTACTTC	CSARDSGGRAYEQYF
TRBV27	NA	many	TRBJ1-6	TGTGCCAGCAGTCCCATGGACGTTAATTCACCCCTCCACTTT	CASSPMDVNSPLHF
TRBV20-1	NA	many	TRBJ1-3	TGCAGTGCTAGGCCCCCGGGGTCTGGAAACACCATATATTTT	CSARPPGSGNTIYF
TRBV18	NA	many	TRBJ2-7	TGTGCCAGCTCATCCCCGGGACAAACCTACGAGCAGTACTTC	CASSSPGQTYEQYF
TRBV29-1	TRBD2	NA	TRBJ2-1	TGCAGCCCCAGGGTAGCGGGAGGGGAGCAGTTCTTC	CSPRVAGGEQFF
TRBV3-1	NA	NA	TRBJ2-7	TGTGCCAGCAGCGCCCGGGGCGAGCAGTACTTC	CASSARGEQYF
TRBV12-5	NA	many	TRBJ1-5	TGTGCTAGTGGTTTAAACCAGGGAGGGGGAAATCAGCCCCAGCATTTT	CASGLNQGGGNQPQHF
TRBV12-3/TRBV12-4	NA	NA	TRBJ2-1	TGTGCCAGCACCTTACACAATGAGCAGTTCTTC	CASTLHNEQFF
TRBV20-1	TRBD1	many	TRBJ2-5	TGCAGTGCTAGAGATGCAGGGGACAGGGTGAGGGAGACCCAGTACTTC	CSARDAGDRVRETQYF
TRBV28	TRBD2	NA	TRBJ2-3	TGTGCCAGCAGTTATATAACAACGGGCGGGAGGGGAGATACGCAGTATTTT	CASSYITTGGRGDTQYF
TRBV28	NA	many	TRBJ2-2	TGTGCCAGCAGTTTAGTCCCCCAGGGAAACACCGGGGAGCTGTTTTTT	CASSLVPQGNTGELFF
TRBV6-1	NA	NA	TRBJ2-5	TGTGCCAGCAGTGAAGCGCTTCCAGGGAAGTGGGAGACCCAGTACTTC	CASSEALPGKWETQYF
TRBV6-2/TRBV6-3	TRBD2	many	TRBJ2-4	TGTGCCAGCAGTTCCATAGCGGGCCTAGCCAAAAACATTCAGTACTTC	CASSSIAGLAKNIQYF
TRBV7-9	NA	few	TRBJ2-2	TGTGCCAGCAGCTCGATCTACAGAAATGCCGGGGAGCTGTTTTTT	CASSSIYRNAGELFF
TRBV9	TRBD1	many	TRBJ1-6	TGTGCCAGCAGCGTAGAGACAGGGGGCAATTCACCCCTCCACTTT	CASSVETGGNSPLHF
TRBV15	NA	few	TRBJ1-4	TGTGCCACCAGCAGACGACAATTCCCAGGGTCTTGGGGTGCCACTAATGAAAAACTGTTTTTT	CATSRRQFPGSWGATNEKLFF
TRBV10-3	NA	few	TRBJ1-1	TGTGCCATCAGTGATGGGGGCAGGTTTATAGCTTTCTTT	CAISDGGRFIAFF
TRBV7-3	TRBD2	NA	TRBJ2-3	TGTGCCAGCAGCTTGGGGGTGGGAGGGGGCACAGATACGCAGTATTTT	CASSLGVGGGTDTQYF